This T cell receptor beta chain is from a study of OX40 agonist ivuxolimab in advanced cancers. TCRdb's table, derived via immunoSEQ multiplex PCR, lists solely in-frame clones and lacks some. The table includes around 95,000 clones, 90% detected once. Trimming cost V 4 bases and J 6 bases, with 7 bases left between them. CDR1 and CDR2 from the germline V gene are LNHDA and SQIVND (reference sequence). The CDR3 is 12 amino acids. The sequencing used CD4+ or CD8+ T cells sorted from blood, collected in a trial of the OX40 agonist ivuxolimab. This chain uses TRBV19 with TRBJ2-1; no reliable D call. This TCR derives from an adult with an advanced solid tumor such as melanoma, head and neck, liver or kidney cancer. The CDR3 bases are TGTGCCAGTAGTACCGAGGCCAATGAGCAGTTCTTC. Translating it yields CASSTEANEQFF.